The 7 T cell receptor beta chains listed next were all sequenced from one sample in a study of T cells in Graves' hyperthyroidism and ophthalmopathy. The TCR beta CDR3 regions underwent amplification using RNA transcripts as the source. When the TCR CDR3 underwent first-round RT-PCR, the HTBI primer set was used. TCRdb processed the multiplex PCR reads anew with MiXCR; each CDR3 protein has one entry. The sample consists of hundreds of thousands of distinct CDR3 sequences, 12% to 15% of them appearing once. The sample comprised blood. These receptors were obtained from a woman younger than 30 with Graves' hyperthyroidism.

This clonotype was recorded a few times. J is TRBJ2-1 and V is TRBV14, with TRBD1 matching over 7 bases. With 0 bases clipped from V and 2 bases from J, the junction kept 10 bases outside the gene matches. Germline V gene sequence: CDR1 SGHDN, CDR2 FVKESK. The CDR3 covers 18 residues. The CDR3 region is CASSQDIGTVSTYNEQFF. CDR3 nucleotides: TGTGCCAGCAGCCAAGATATCGGGACAGTAAGCACCTACAATGAGCAGTTCTTC. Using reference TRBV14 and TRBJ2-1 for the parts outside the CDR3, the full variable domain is EAGVTQFPSHSVIEKGQTVTLRCDPISGHDNLYWYRRVMGKEIKFLLHFVKESKQDESGMPNNRFLAERTGGTYSTLKVQPAELEDSGVYFCASSQDIGTVSTYNEQFFGPGTRLTVL.

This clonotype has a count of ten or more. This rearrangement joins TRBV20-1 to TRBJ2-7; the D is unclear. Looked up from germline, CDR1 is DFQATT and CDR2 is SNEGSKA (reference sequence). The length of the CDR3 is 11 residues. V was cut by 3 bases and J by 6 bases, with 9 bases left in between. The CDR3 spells CSASMDLEQYF. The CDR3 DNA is TGCAGTGCTAGTATGGATCTCGAGCAGTACTTC.

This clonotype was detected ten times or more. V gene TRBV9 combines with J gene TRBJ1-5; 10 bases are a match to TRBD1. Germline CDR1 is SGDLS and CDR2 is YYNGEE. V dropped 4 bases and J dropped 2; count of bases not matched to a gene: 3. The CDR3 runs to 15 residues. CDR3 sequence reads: CASSRGTGGNQPQHF. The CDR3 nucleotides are TGTGCCAGCAGCCGGGGGACAGGGGGCAATCAGCCCCAGCATTTT.

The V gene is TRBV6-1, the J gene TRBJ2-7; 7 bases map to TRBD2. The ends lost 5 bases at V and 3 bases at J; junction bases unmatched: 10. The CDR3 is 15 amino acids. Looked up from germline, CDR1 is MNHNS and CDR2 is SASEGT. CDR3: CASSFRQGEGYEQYF. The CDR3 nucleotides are TGTGCCAGCAGTTTTCGGCAAGGGGAGGGCTACGAGCAGTACTTC.

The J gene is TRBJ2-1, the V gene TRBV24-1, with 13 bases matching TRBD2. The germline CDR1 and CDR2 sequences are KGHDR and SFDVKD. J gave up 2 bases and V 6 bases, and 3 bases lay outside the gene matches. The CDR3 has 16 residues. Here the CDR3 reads CATSRTSGGTYNEQFF. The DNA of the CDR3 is TGTGCCACCAGTAGGACTAGCGGGGGAACCTACAATGAGCAGTTCTTC.

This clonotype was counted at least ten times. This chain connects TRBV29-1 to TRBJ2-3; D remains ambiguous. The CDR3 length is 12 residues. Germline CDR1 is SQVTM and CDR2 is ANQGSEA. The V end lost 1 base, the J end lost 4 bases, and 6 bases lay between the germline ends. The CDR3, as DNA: TGCAGCGTTGAAGGGCTCTCAGATACGCAGTATTTT. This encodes CSVEGLSDTQYF.

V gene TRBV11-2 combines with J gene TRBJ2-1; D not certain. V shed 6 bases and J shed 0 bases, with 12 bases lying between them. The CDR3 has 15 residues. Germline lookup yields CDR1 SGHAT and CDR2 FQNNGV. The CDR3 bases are TGTGCCAGCAGTCCCCCCGTTAGCTCCTACAATGAGCAGTTCTTC. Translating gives CASSPPVSSYNEQFF.